These 3 T cell receptor beta chains were all obtained from the same sample, sequenced in a study of technical replicates of blood from a handful of donors (dated by TCRdb to 2016 to 2017). The library was prepared using the immunoSEQ multiplex PCR assay. What TCRdb holds here is the immuneACCESS table cut down to in-frame rearrangements. Part of the clones is not present; checked against another copy, under half of the missing clones reflect an unresolved V gene, and the others are unexplained. This sample gives fewer than 100,000 clones in total; approximately 94% of them show up just once. The ten largest clones capture 0.33% of the sample. Sequencing input: T cells isolated from PBMCs. These receptors were collected from a human donor in good health.

The chain is built from TRBV14 and TRBJ1-2; D is unclear. CDR1 is SGHDN and CDR2 is FVKESK in the germline V gene. The CDR3 loop spans 12 amino acids. Between the trimmed V and J ends, which lost 4 bases and 5 bases, there was a span of 8 bases. The DNA for the CDR3 is TGTGCCAGCAGCCCGTCCCAGTATGGCTACACCTTC. Protein sequence: CASSPSQYGYTF.

The chain couples TRBV7-3 to TRBJ2-1; 13 bases align to TRBD2. The CDR3 spans 16 residues. With V trimmed by 1 base and J by 6 bases, 3 bases remained unmatched. In germline, CDR1 is SGHTA, CDR2 FQGTGA. The CDR3 coding sequence is TGTGCCAGCAGCTTAATAGGGACTAGCGGGATCAATGAGCAGTTCTTC. Translated, it gives CASSLIGTSGINEQFF.

The chain employs TRBV4-2 and TRBJ1-1; D gene ambiguous. The ends were cut back, 1 base at V and 6 bases at J, with 9 bases in the middle. Germline CDR1 LGHNA, CDR2 YNFKEQ. The CDR3 contains 13 residues. CDR3 loop: CASSQGEDAEAFF. In DNA, the CDR3 is TGTGCCAGCAGCCAAGGGGAGGATGCTGAAGCTTTCTTT.